This entry describes one T cell receptor (beta chain). Its antigen is unknown. Base quality data are lacking; no much larger clone is found one base away. TCR-beta CDR3 regions were amplified from genomic DNA by a two-step multiplex PCR, with the second step adding Illumina-compatible adaptors. As a commercial immunoSEQ service, TCR-beta immunosequencing was carried out on an Illumina platform. Per the source publication's procedure: Repertoires were summarised as Top 10 Clones, the percentage of T-cell templates from the ten most frequent sequences, and productive clonality. Productive clonality had a range of 0 to 1, where 1 means a monoclonal population. Tumour-associated clones, identified using log10 scatter plots, were defined as sequences that made up at least 0.1% of tumour T-cell templates and were not found in the matched non-adjacent lung. Student's t-tests were used for two-group comparisons, ANOVA for comparisons across stages, and linear regression for relationships, with analyses done in GraphPad Prism7 and R. TCRdb took this table from immuneACCESS and kept in-frame rearrangements with V and J called. Such tables lack part of the clones; where checked against another copy, unresolved V genes explain under half of the gap, and the rest is unexplained. For V, J and clone size, that table is used; D and trimming come from the DNA. The sample has about 2,100 clones on record, approximately 70% of them singletons. The ten largest clonotypes hold around 23% of the sample.

From frozen aliquots of unsorted single-cell suspensions, genomic DNA was isolated using the QIAamp DNA kit. Tumour samples were surgically resected non-small cell lung cancer tissue. Tissues were received within 2 hours of resection and processed immediately into single-cell suspensions. Tissue was mechanically dissociated and enzymatically digested with DNase I, collagenase I and hyaluronidase for approximately 32 minutes at 37 °C, then filtered and RBC-lysed. Per the germline V gene, MGHRA is the CDR1 and YSYEKL is the CDR2. The CDR3 starts with the cysteine, ends with the phenylalanine, and has 15 residues. The only DNA kept is the CDR3, 45 bases in frame from the first base. Trimming takes 3 bases off V and 2 bases off J; junction bases not matched to a gene: 6. This entry is derived from a study of immune cell composition in non-small cell lung cancer (dated by TCRdb to the late 2010s). About the full investigation: Histologic subtype, mostly lung adenocarcinoma or squamous cell carcinoma, was determined with H&E together with p63, CK5, Napsin A and TTF-1 immunohistochemistry. For supplementary cohort #1, made up of about nine lung adenocarcinoma cases, paired tumour/lung TCR-beta sequencing was done and TIL populations were generated so that tumour reactivity could be assessed. Adaptive Biotechnologies TCR-beta sequencing was carried out on approximately 37 paired NSCLC tumour and non-adjacent lung specimens, as well as on approximately 26 tumour-only specimens. The subtype comparisons left out a handful of tumour specimens with TCR-beta data because those specimens were rare histological subtypes.

General findings and caveats noted by the study authors: The reactivity cohort included only about ten cases, and whether tumour-reactive clones share sequences with the dominant in vivo tumour-associated clones was not shown. Nearly half of NSCLC cases had tumour-associated clones >0.5%, found in 33% of adenocarcinomas compared with around 68% of squamous carcinomas. No significant correlation was found between smoking pack-years and tumour TCR-beta clonality. Across ten or so adenocarcinoma cases, the maximal tumour-associated clone frequency showed a strong correlation with TIL tumour reactivity, but overall clonality showed no such correlation. Compared with lung adenocarcinoma tumours, lung squamous cell carcinoma showed significantly higher Top 10 clone scores and productive clonality.

This chain joins TRBV4-1 to TRBJ2-7; 8 junctional bases match TRBD1. This receptor was obtained from a human donor with non-small cell lung cancer. Sequencing was carried out using lung tumor tissue. The CDR3 amino acid sequence is: CASSHPGTGTYEQYF. The nucleotide sequence reads TGCGCCAGCAGCCACCCCGGGACAGGTACCTACGAGCAGTACTTC.